This entry concerns a single T cell receptor (beta chain). The sample belongs to a study of blood T cell repertoires in COVID-19. Methods used by the authors: Cell counts per sample came from amplifying reference gene primers. The table came from immunoSEQ multiplex PCR; TCRdb's copy has only in-frame clones and leaves some out. The DNA was the basis for D and trimming; V, J and clone size are from that table. The data contain approximately 270,000 clones, more than 65% of them singletons. Patients of the Seattle cohort, enrolled during active infection, were followed longitudinally. CDR1 is SGHTA and CDR2 is FQGNSA in the germline V gene. V was clipped by 1 base and J by 3 bases; unmatched bases: 4. This CDR3 region has 16 residues.

The receptor's source is a person aged 65 to 85 with COVID-19, enrolled during active disease. Sequenced material: peripheral blood. The chain employs TRBV7-2 and TRBJ1-4; 8 bases align to TRBD1. The CDR3 protein is CASSLEVDRANEKLFF. In DNA, the CDR3 is TGTGCCAGCAGCTTAGAGGTGGACAGGGCTAATGAAAAACTGTTTTTT.